This record looks at one T cell receptor beta chain sequence and its context. These data come from a study of cytomegalovirus exposure and HLA in healthy donors. J was trimmed by 1 base and V by 6 bases; bases with no gene match: 15. Germline values: CDR1 SGHAT, CDR2 FQDESV (reference sequence). The CDR3 length is 18 residues. Use of 60 Vbeta and 13 Jbeta primers characterized the PCR. Sequencing used immunoSEQ multiplex PCR; TCRdb keeps in-frame clones, though not all of them. This table has over 150,000 clones, roughly 84% appearing once. This TCR derives from a girl aged 2 to 10 in good health and CMV-seropositive. The chain joins TRBV11-1 to TRBJ2-1; 7 bases agree with TRBD2. Specimen: PBMCs. CDR3 sequence (DNA): TGTGCCAGCAGTACCCTAGGTGGGAGGGCCGGTTCCTACAATGAGCAGTTCTTC. Residues: CASSTLGGRAGSYNEQFF.